A selection of T cell receptor beta chains follows, all from one sample in a study of human T cells and chemical hapten exposure. Via MiXCR, TCRdb re-called the RACE reads, giving one row per CDR3 protein. The sample has roughly 190,000 distinct CDR3 sequences, approximately 20% seen once. The sample was whole blood, taken in connection with sensitization to the hapten diphenylcyclopropenone (DPC). These receptors were taken from a woman in her forties or fifties with alopecia areata. Some clones in this sample may be carry-over from other donors' samples. CDR3s include the opening cysteine and the closing phenylalanine or tryptophan. Expanded clones are given a class, and other clones once, few, many or no size at all.

- TRBV11-2 CASTPSSATPYEQYF
few TRBV29-1 CSVEDWASGRVNEQFF
few TRBV20-1 CSASRTSGNNEQFF
few TRBV29-1 CSVSTSGDEQYF
many TRBV4-2 CASSQTTSREQFF
few TRBV11-2 CASSSSGRTDTQYF
- TRBV7-9 CASSPPGWNKFF
- TRBV6-6 CASSPTGRSEAFF
- TRBV6-1 CASSGPAAEKLFF
few TRBV10-3 CASRLDLNQPQHF
- TRBV29-1 CSVEDSFLGGNEQYF
- TRBV20-1 CSLGLAGDEQYF
- TRBV14 CASSPGQGRVNTEAFF
- TRBV10-1 CASSERLAEYKEQFF